Reported below is one T cell receptor (beta chain). Its target is not known. Participating donors were healthy, HIV-negative adults free of recent acute infections or vaccinations. Splitting of CD4+ cells produced CD45RA+ naive and CD45RA-negative memory subsets. It was at deep level that the assay was run. Some clones are missing from TCRdb's copy, which holds only in-frame ones; the method was immunoSEQ multiplex PCR. The sample gives under 1,100,000 clones, about 77% of which show up once; about 1.5% is in the top ten. The CDR3 covers 17 residues. V shed 4 bases and J shed 4 bases, with 17 bases lying between them. Per the germline V gene, CDR1 is SNHLY and CDR2 is FYNNEI. These data originate in a study of shared clonotypes between healthy human individuals. Notes on the study in general: Clonotype sharing across a few donors was observed for approximately 5% of naive CD4 clonotypes.

This TCR was sampled from a young man in good health. Sequencing input: memory CD4+ T cells sorted from blood. Documented subset: CD45RA-negative fraction. The chain recombines TRBV2 with TRBJ2-6; D tentatively fits TRBD1 or TRBD2 (5 bases each). CDR3 sequence reads: CASSGGSPWAGANVLTF. CDR3 in DNA: TGTGCCAGCAGTGGGGGGTCACCCTGGGCAGGGGCCAACGTCCTGACTTTC. Full variable domain (outside the CDR3, taken from reference TRBV2 and TRBJ2-6): EPEVTQTPSHQVTQMGQEVILRCVPISNHLYFYWYRQILGQKVEFLVSFYNNEISEKSEIFDDQFSVERPDGSNFTLKIRSTKLEDSAMYFCASSGGSPWAGANVLTFGAGSRLTVL.